This section outlines one T cell receptor beta chain sequence together with its context. Sequencing was performed with immunoSEQ multiplex PCR; in TCRdb, only in-frame clones are kept and a portion is missing. The table includes around 56,000 clones, 90% detected once. This sample is drawn from a study of T cell changes during pregnancy in multiple sclerosis. The clonotype originates from a female donor in good health, enrolled as a control in a pregnancy study. The sequenced sample was peripheral blood, obtained in the first trimester of pregnancy.

CDR3 region: CASSRSGLAGGGTDTQYF. In DNA form, the CDR3 reads TGCGCCAGCAGCCGCTCGGGACTAGCGGGGGGGGGCACAGATACGCAGTATTTT. The chain couples TRBV4-1 to TRBJ2-3, with TRBD2 matching over 16 bases. CDR3 length: 18 amino acids. J lost 1 base, V lost 4 bases, and 5 bases had no gene match. Per germline, CDR1 MGHRA and CDR2 YSYEKL.